The entry that follows covers one TCR beta chain sequence. This sample is part of a study of blood T cell repertoires in COVID-19. Background on the study: The samples span acute and convalescent COVID-19 from the United States, Italy and Spain.

As processed by the authors: Amplification from reference gene primers served as the basis for estimated nucleated cell counts. Produced via immunoSEQ multiplex PCR; TCRdb's table is partial and in-frame only. The DNA was the basis for D and trimming; V, J and clone size are from that table. In the table there are about 83,000 clones, around 87% of which are singletons. Trimming removed 3 bases from V and 1 base from J, with 9 bases in between. Germline V gives CDR1 LNHDA, CDR2 SQIVND (reference sequence). The CDR3 covers 14 residues. The J gene is TRBJ1-2, the V gene TRBV19; no firm D call. This receptor was taken from a woman aged 45-59 years with active or convalescent COVID-19. Sequencing was performed on peripheral blood. CDR3 DNA: TGTGCCAGTAGTATTGACGGGTTTAACTATGGCTACACCTTC. The encoded protein is CASSIDGFNYGYTF.